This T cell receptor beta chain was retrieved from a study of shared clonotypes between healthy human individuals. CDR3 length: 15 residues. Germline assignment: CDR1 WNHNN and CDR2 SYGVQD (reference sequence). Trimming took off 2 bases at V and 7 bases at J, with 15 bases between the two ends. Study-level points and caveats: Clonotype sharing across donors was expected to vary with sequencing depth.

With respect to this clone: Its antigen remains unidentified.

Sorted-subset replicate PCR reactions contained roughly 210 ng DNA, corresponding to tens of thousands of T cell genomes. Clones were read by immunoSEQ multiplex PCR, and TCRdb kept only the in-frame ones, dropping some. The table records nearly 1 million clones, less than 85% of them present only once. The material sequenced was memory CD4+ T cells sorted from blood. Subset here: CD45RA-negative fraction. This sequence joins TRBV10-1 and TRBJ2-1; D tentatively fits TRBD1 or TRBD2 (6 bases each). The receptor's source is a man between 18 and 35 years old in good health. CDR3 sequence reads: CASSEAGGLGNEQFF. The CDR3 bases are TGCGCCAGCAGTGAGGCCGGGGGCCTGGGGAATGAGCAGTTCTTC.